The source of this TCR beta chain is a study of T cell repertoires in ileal Crohn's disease. Study at large: At postoperative colonoscopy, neoterminal ileum biopsies were taken as M6.

The time point: neoterminal ileum biopsy at postoperative endoscopy, about 6 months after surgery. The table came from immunoSEQ multiplex PCR; TCRdb's copy has only in-frame clones and leaves some out. This table has around 3,100 clones, approximately 84% appearing once. V shed 7 bases, J shed 4 bases, and the junction held 10 bases outside the gene matches. Germline V gives CDR1 MNHEY, CDR2 SMNVEV (reference sequence). The CDR3 consists of 17 residues. This clone was recorded a few times. This receptor was identified in an adult with Crohn's disease. This rearrangement joins TRBV27 to TRBJ2-6; 10 bases line up with TRBD1. The specimen sequenced was ileal tissue. CDR3 residues: CASIGWDRGLGANVLTF. The DNA for the CDR3 is TGTGCCAGCATCGGTTGGGACAGGGGCCTCGGGGCCAACGTCCTGACTTTC.